The clone carrying this T cell receptor (beta chain) was seen a handful of times. As yet, its antigen is unknown. The germline gene is not matched at one end of the junction; a read error may be the cause. This entry comes from a study of cytomegalovirus exposure and HLA in healthy donors. Overall study findings and caveats: Highest at DRB1 and lowest at HLA-C, TCR association rates differed among HLA loci in a later analysis. In a later analysis, several top co-occurrence clusters appeared linked to parvovirus B19, influenza, CMV and Epstein-Barr virus. Previous analysis showed most TCR beta V segments were productive about 90% or about 30% of the time.

Vbeta (60) and Jbeta (13) primers were used in the PCR. Profiling relied on immunoSEQ multiplex PCR, and the TCRdb table lists in-frame clones only, not all of them. Of 150,000 to 200,000 clones listed, around four fifths were seen once; the top ten hold less than 2%. Germline assignment: CDR1 SEHNR and CDR2 FQNEAQ (reference sequence). The CDR3 sequence is 16 residues long. This TCR derives from a man between 18 and 35 years old in good health and CMV-seronegative. The sample taken for sequencing was PBMCs. This sequence joins TRBV7-9 and TRBJ2-5; 8 bases agree with TRBD1. The CDR3 region is CSSSLQDRGHQETQYF. The CDR3 region has the DNA TGTTCCAGCAGTCTTCAAGACAGGGGCCACCAAGAGACCCAGTACTTC. Variable domain in full (rest from reference TRBV7-9 and TRBJ2-5): DTGVSQNPRHKITKRGQNVTFRCDPISEHNRLYWYRQTLGQGPEFLTYFQNEAQLEKSRLLSDRFSAERPKGSFSTLEIQRTEQGDSAMYLCSSSLQDRGHQETQYFGPGTRLLVL.